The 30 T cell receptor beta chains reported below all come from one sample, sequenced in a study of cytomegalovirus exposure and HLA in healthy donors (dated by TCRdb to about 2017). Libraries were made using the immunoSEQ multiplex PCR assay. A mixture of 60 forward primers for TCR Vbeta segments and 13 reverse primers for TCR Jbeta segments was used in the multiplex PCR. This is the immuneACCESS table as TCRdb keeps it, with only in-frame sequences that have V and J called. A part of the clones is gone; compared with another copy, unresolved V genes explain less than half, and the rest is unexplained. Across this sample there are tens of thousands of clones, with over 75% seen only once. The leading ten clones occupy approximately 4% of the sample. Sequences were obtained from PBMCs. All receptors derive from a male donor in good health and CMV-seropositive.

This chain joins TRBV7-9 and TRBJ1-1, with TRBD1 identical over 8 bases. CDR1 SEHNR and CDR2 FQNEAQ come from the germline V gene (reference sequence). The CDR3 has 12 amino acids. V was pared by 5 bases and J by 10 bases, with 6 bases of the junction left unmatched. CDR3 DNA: TGTGCCAGCAGCCGCACAGGACAGGGAGCTTTCTTT. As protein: CASSRTGQGAFF. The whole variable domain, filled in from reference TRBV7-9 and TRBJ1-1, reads DTGVSQNPRHKITKRGQNVTFRCDPISEHNRLYWYRQTLGQGPEFLTYFQNEAQLEKSRLLSDRFSAERPKGSFSTLEIQRTEQGDSAMYLCASSRTGQGAFFGQGTRLTVV.

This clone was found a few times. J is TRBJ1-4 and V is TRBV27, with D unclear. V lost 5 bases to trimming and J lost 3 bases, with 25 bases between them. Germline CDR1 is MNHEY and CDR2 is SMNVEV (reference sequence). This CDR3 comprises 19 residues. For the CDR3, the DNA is TGTGCCAGCAGTCCCCTCTTCCTCGCGTTAGATGAGGCTAATGAAAAACTGTTTTTT. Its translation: CASSPLFLALDEANEKLFF.

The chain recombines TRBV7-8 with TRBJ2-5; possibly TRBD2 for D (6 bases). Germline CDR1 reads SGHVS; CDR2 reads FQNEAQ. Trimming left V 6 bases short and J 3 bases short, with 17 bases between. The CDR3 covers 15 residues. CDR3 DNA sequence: TGTGCCAGCAGGTCGACTAGAACCTTTAAAGAGACCCAGTACTTC. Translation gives CASRSTRTFKETQYF.

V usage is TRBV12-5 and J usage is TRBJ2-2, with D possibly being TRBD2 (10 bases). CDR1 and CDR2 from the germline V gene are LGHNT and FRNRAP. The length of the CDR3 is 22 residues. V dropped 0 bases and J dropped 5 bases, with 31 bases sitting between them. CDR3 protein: CASGLVPPGQGFSGRLTGELFF. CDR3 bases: TGTGCTAGTGGTTTGGTCCCGCCGGGACAGGGATTTAGCGGGAGGTTAACCGGGGAGCTGTTTTTT. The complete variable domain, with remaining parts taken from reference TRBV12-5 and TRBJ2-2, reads DARVTQTPRHKVTEMGQEVTMRCQPILGHNTVFWYRQTMMQGLELLAYFRNRAPLDDSGMPKDRFSAEMPDATLATLKIQPSEPRDSAVYFCASGLVPPGQGFSGRLTGELFFGEGSRLTVL.

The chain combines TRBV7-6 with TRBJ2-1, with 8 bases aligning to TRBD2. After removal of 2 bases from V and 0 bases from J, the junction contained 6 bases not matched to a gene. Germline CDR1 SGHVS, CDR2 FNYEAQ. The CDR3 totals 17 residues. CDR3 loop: CASSLSIAGSSYNEQFF. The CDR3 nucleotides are TGTGCCAGCAGCTTATCGATAGCGGGGAGCTCCTACAATGAGCAGTTCTTC.

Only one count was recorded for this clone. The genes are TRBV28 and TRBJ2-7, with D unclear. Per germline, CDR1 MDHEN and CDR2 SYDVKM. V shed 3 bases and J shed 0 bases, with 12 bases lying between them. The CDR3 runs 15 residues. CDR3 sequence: CASSFAQTLSYEQYF. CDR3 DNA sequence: TGTGCCAGCAGTTTTGCACAGACCCTCTCCTACGAGCAGTACTTC.

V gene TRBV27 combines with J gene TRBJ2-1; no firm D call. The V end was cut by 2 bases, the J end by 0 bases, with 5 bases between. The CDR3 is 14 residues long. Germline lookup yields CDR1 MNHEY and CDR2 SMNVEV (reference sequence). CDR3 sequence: CASSLHSSYNEQFF. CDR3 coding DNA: TGTGCCAGCAGTTTACATAGCTCCTACAATGAGCAGTTCTTC.

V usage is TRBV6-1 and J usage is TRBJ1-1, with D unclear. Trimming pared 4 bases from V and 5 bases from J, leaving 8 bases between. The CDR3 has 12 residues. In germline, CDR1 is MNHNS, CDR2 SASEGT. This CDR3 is CASSVTQTEAFF. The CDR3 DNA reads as TGTGCCAGCAGTGTGACACAGACTGAAGCTTTCTTT.

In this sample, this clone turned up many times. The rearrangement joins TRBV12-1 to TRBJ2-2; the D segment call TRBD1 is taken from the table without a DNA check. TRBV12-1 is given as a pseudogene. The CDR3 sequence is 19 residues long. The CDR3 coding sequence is TGTGCCAGCAGCCCCATCCGTCACTCGGGACAGGTTGTGACCGGGGAGCTGTTTTTT. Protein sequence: CASSPIRHSGQVVTGELFF.

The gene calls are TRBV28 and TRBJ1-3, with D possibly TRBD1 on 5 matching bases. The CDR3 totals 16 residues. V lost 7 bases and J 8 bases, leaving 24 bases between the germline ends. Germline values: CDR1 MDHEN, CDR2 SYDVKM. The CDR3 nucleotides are TGTGCCAGCATAGTGGGTAGGGGCTCCTTTCGGGACACCATATATTTT. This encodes CASIVGRGSFRDTIYF.

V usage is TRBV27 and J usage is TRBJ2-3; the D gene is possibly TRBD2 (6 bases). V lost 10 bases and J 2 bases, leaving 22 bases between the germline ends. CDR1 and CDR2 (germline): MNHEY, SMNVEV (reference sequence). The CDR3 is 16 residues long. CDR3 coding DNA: TGTGCCACCAGCCTTGGGCCGGGCGGGACCACAGATACGCAGTATTTT. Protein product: CATSLGPGGTTDTQYF.

The CDR3 coding sequence is TGTGCCAGTAGTATAGCCGGGACTTCTCGCGAGCAGTACTTC. Protein product: CASSIAGTSREQYF. The V gene is TRBV19, the J gene TRBJ2-7; maybe TRBD2 (6 bases). Deletions cut 1 base from V and 6 bases from J, with 13 bases between. Germline V gene data show CDR1 as LNHDA and CDR2 as SQIVND (reference sequence). This CDR3 has 14 residues.

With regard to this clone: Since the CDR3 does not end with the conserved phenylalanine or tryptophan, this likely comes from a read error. The CDR3 loop is CASSVRDRDGYTS. In DNA form, the CDR3 reads TGCGCCAGCAGCGTCCGGGACAGGGATGGCTACACCTCC. This rearrangement joins TRBV5-1 to TRBJ1-2; TRBD1 matches at 9 bases. This CDR3 has 13 amino acids. Germline V lookup: CDR1 SGHRS, CDR2 YFSETQ. V shed 4 bases and J 6 bases; nucleotides not matched to a gene: 4.

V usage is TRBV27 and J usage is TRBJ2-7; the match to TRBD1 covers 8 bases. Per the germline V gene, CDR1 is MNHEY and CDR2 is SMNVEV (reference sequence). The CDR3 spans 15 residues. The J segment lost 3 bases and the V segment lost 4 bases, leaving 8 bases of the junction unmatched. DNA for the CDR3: TGTGCCAGCAGTTCTGGACAGGGTACTTACTACGAGCAGTACTTC. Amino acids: CASSSGQGTYYEQYF.

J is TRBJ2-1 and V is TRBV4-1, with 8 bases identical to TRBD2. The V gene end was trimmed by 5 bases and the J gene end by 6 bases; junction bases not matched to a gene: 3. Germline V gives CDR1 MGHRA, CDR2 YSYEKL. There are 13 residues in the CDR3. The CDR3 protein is CASSASGSNEQFF. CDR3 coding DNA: TGCGCCAGCAGCGCAAGCGGGAGCAATGAGCAGTTCTTC.

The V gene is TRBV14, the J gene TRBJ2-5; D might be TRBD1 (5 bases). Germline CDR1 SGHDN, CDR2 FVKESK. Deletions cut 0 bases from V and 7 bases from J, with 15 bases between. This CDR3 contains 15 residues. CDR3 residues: CASSQELGRVGTQYF. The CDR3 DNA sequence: TGTGCCAGCAGCCAAGAGTTGGGCAGGGTCGGGACCCAGTACTTC.

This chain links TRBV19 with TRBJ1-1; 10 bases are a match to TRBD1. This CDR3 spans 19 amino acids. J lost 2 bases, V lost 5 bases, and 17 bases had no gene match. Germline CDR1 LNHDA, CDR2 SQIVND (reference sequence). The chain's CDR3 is CASSPRGEWTGGKNTEAFF. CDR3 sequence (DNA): TGTGCCAGTAGTCCAAGAGGAGAATGGACAGGGGGAAAAAACACTGAAGCTTTCTTT.

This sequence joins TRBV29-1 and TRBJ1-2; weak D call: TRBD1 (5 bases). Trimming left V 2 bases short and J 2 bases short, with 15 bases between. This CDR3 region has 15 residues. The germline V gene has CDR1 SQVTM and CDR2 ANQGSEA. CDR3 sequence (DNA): TGCAGCGTTGAAATGGTGCGAGACAGCAACTATGGCTACACCTTC. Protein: CSVEMVRDSNYGYTF.

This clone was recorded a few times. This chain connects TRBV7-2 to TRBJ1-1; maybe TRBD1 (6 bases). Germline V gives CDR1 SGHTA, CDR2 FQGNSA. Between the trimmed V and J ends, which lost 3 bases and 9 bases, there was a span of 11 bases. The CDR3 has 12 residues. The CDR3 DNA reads TGTGCCAGCAGCTTCGTGACAGGCCAAGCTTTCTTT. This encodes CASSFVTGQAFF.

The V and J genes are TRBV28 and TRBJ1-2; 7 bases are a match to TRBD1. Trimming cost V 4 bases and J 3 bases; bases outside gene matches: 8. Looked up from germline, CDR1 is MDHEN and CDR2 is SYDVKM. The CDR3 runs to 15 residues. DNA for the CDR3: TGTGCCAGCAGTTCCGATCGAGGGGGCGACTATGGCTACACCTTC. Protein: CASSSDRGGDYGYTF.

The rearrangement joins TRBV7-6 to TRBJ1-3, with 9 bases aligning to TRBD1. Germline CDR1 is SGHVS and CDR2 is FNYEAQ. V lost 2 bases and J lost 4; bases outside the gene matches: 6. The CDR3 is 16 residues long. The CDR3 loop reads CASSLPRTGDGNTIYF. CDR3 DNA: TGTGCCAGCAGCTTACCCAGGACAGGGGACGGAAACACCATATATTTT.

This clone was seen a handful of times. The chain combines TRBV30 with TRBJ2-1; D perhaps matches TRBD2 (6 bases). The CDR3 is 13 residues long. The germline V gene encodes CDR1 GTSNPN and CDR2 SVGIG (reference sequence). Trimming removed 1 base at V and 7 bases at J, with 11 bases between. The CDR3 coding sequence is TGTGCCTGGAGTGAGGAGGGAGGAAATGAGCAGTTCTTC. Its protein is CAWSEEGGNEQFF.

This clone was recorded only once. CDR3 nucleotides: TGTGCCAGCTGGGGACAGGACAATGAGCAGTTCTTC. This translates into CASWGQDNEQFF. The chain employs TRBV2 and TRBJ2-1; 8 bases line up with TRBD1. The junction had 2 bases not matched to a gene; V was cut back by 8 bases and J by 5 bases. Germline values: CDR1 SNHLY, CDR2 FYNNEI. There are 12 residues in the CDR3.

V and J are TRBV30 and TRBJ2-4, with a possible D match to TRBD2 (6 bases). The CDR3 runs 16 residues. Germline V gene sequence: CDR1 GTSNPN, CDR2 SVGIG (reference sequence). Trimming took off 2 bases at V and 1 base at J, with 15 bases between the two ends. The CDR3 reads CAWSWGGVRAKNIQYF. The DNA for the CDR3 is TGTGCCTGGAGTTGGGGCGGGGTAAGGGCCAAAAACATTCAGTACTTC.

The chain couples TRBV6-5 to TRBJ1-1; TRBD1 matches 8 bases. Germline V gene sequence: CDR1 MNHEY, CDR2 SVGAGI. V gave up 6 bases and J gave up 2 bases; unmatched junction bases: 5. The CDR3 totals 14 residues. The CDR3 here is CASRQGARNTEAFF. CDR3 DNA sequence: TGTGCCAGCAGGCAGGGGGCGCGCAACACTGAAGCTTTCTTT.

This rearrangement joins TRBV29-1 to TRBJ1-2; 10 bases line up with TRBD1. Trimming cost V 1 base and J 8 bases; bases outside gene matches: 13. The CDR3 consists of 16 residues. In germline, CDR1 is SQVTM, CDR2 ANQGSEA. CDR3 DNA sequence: TGCAGCGTTGAAGCCAACGTCCGGGACAGGGGAGGCGGCTACACCTTC. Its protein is CSVEANVRDRGGGYTF. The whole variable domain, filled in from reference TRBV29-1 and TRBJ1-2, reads SAVISQKPSRDICQRGTSLTIQCQVDSQVTMMFWYRQQPGQSLTLIATANQGSEATYESGFVIDKFPISRPNLTFSTLTVSNMSPEDSSIYLCSVEANVRDRGGGYTFGSGTRLTVV.

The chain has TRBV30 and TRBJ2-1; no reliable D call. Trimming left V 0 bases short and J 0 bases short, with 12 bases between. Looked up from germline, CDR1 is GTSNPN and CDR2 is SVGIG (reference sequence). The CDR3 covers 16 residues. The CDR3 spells CAWSVLGLSSYNEQFF. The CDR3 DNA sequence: TGTGCCTGGAGTGTCCTGGGCCTGAGCTCCTACAATGAGCAGTTCTTC.

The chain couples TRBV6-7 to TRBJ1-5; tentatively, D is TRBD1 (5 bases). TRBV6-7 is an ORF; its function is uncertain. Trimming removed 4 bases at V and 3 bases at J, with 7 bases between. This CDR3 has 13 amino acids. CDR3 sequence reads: CASSSGFNQPQHF. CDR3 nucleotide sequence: TGTGCCAGCAGTTCAGGGTTCAATCAGCCCCAGCATTTT.

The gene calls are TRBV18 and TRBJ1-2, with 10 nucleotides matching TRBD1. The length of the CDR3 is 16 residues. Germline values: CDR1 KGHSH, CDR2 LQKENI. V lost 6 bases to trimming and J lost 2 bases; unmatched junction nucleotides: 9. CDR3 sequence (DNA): TGTGCCAGCTCGCCGACAGGGGGCCCCCAAAACTATGGCTACACCTTC. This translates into CASSPTGGPQNYGYTF.

The CDR3 loop reads CASSPRDRANTGELFF. The CDR3 DNA reads as TGTGCCAGCAGTCCCCGGGACAGGGCGAACACCGGGGAGCTGTTTTTT. This chain joins TRBV28 and TRBJ2-2; TRBD1 agrees at 9 bases. CDR1 MDHEN and CDR2 SYDVKM come from the germline V gene. V shed 5 bases, J shed 0 bases, and the junction held 4 bases outside the gene matches. The CDR3 has 16 amino acids.